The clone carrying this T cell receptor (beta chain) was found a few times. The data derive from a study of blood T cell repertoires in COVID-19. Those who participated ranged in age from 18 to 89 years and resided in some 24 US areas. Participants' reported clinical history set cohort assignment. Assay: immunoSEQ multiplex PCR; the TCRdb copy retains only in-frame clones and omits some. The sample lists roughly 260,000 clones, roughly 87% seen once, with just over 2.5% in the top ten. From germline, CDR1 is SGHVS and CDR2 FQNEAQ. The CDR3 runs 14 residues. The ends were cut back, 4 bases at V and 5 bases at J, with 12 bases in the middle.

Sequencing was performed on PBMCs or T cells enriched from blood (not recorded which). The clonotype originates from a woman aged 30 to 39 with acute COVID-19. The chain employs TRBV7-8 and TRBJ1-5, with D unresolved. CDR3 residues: CASSSRQVDQPQHF. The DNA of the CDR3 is TGTGCCAGCAGCTCTCGGCAGGTAGATCAGCCCCAGCATTTT. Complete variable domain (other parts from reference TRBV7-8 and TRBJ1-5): GAGVSQSPRYKVAKRGQDVALRCDPISGHVSLFWYQQALGQGPEFLTYFQNEAQLDKSGLPSDRFFAERPEGSVSTLKIQRTQQEDSAVYLCASSSRQVDQPQHFGDGTRLSIL.